The present T cell receptor (beta chain) was sequenced within a study of a mutant IDH1 vaccine in newly diagnosed glioma. Study as a whole: Patients got their first vaccination 4-6 weeks after radiotherapy alone, or with temozolomide cycles. Of treated patients, around 60% were men and approximately 40% women, averaging about 37 years. Earlier therapy was either radiotherapy, temozolomide, or both, and most got both.

Method: immunoSEQ multiplex PCR; TCRdb's copy keeps in-frame clones and lacks some. The data show about 75,000 clones, roughly nine tenths seen once. General observations from the study: Roughly 93% of patients showed vaccine-induced immune responses across multiple MHC alleles.

In the case of this clone: What it binds is not known.

V lost 4 bases to trimming and J lost 7 bases, with 18 bases between them. Germline V gives CDR1 SGHNT, CDR2 YYREEE (reference sequence). CDR3 length: 15 amino acids. As to time point: week 5, during vaccination. A 20-mer mutant IDH1 peptide at 300 ug was injected subcutaneously with topical imiquimod. The material sequenced was PBMCs, taken from a glioma patient whose treatment included an IDH1 peptide vaccine. The TCR sequence derives from a woman in her forties or fifties with glioma. V and J are TRBV5-4 and TRBJ2-1; D is ambiguous. The CDR3 spells CASSPRSAELNEQFF. The CDR3 coding sequence is TGTGCCAGCAGCCCCCGGAGCGCCGAGCTAAATGAGCAGTTCTTC.